The present T cell receptor beta chain was sequenced within a study of T cell responses to AZD1222 COVID-19 vaccine (dated by TCRdb to the early 2020s). In terms of the full investigation: TCR sequencing was performed for roughly 250 trial participants, of whom approximately 200 were given two doses of AZD1222 and around 25 were given two doses of MenACWY control vaccine. Trial participants were enrolled by age into 18-55, 56-69 and 70-plus year subgroups, with 148, 28 and 57 TCR-sequenced participants respectively.

Taken from cysteine to phenylalanine, the CDR3 has 13 residues. The CDR3 DNA has 39 bases and is translated from base 1. Trimming removed 4 bases from V and 6 bases from J, leaving 12 bases between the germline ends. As encoded in the germline V gene, CDR1 is MGHRA while CDR2 is YSYEKL. Study-wide findings and limitations: Conclusions about previously exposed vaccinees were limited because only five to seven AZD1222 recipients were SARS-CoV-2 seropositive at baseline. A significant rise in spike-specific TCR breadth and depth was observed after two AZD1222 doses relative to day 0 and relative to MenACWY recipients. Most participants were white British and females outnumbered males, and the authors suggested that clonal diversity may have been underestimated. The 56-69-year group was small, and its depth increase did not reach significance, likely because of low power. Because no day 14 peak-response samples were available, the repertoires could be characterized only after the peak T cell response. CD4 TCRs associated with the vaccine covered the entire spike protein, and the dominant responses were in regions 160-218 and 743-854. Reportedly, almost half of the unique spike-specific TCRs recognized epitopes lying outside the regions that are mutated in the B.1.351 and B.1.1.7 variants.

The time point label here, explained by the study, means: about 28 days (+/-7) after the second vaccine dose. AZD1222 recipients with second doses at about 4 weeks or about 12 weeks were pooled, because spike-specific TCR depth and breadth did not differ between schedules. Samples from vaccinated people were obtained from the UK trials COV001 and COV002, which included a single-blind randomized controlled phase 2/3 trial of AZD1222 (ChAdOx1 nCoV-19) in healthy adults. Trial participant PBMC samples were collected at day 0 and day 28 after the second dose for TCRbeta chain sequencing. With regard to this clone: Its antigen is currently not known. It has no much larger one-base neighbor in the sample; base qualities were not kept.

The CDR3 regions of human TCRbeta chains were analyzed by immunosequencing. The source study handled its data this way. Repertoire TCRs were matched against a reference library of SARS-CoV-2-specific TCRs generated with the MIRA antigen-specificity platform. Breadth was defined as the fraction of unique TCRs that were SARS-CoV-2-associated, and depth was defined as the fraction of total T cells that were SARS-CoV-2-associated. Using the MIRA data, each spike-specific TCR was mapped to the spike region that the TCR reacts to and placed in a CD4 or CD8 class. Log10-transformed breadth and depth values were compared by one-way ANOVA with Sidak's multiple comparisons tests. TCRdb obtained this table from immuneACCESS and retained in-frame rearrangements with V and J assigned. These tables miss some clones; where compared with another copy, unresolved V genes account for less than half of the shortfall, and the remainder is unexplained. V and J calls and clone size are copied from that table; D and trimming were computed from the DNA. The sample yields over 60,000 clones; 80% were counted once. The ten most abundant clones make up 11% to 15% of the sample.

Material: peripheral blood, obtained 28 days after the second AZD1222 dose. This chain joins TRBV4-1 to TRBJ1-1; too little of a D gene remains to name it. The TCR comes from an adult who received the AZD1222 COVID-19 vaccine. CDR3 sequence: CASSPPGQAEAFF. The DNA sequence follows: TGCGCCAGCAGCCCTCCCGGGCAGGCTGAAGCTTTCTTT.